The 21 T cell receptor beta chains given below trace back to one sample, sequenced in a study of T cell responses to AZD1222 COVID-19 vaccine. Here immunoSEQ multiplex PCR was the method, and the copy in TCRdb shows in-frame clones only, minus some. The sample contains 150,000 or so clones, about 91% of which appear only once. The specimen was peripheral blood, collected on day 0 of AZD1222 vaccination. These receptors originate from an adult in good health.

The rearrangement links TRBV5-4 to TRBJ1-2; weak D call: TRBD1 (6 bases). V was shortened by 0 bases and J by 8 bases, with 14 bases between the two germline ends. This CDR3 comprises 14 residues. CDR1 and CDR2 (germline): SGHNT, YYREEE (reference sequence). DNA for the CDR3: TGTGCCAGCAGCTTGGTTCAGGGGACGCTCGGCTACACCTTC. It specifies CASSLVQGTLGYTF.

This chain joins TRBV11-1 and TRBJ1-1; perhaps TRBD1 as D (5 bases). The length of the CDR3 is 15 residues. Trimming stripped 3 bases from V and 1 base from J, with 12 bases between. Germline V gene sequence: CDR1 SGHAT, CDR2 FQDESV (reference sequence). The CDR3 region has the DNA TGTGCCAGCAGCTTCGAGCCTAGGGGGAACACTGAAGCTTTCTTT. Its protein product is CASSFEPRGNTEAFF.

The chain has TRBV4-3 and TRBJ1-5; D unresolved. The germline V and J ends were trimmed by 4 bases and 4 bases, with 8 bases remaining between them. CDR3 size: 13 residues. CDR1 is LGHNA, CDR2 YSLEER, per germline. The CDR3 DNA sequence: TGCGCCAGCAGCCTCTTCCCTAATCAGCCCCAGCATTTT. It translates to CASSLFPNQPQHF.

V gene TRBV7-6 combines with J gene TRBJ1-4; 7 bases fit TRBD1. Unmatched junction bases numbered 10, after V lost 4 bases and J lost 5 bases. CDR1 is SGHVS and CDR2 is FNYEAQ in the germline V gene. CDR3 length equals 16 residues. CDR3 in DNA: TGTGCCAGCAGCTCCTTGGGGCAGGGGGGAAATGAAAAACTGTTTTTT. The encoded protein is CASSSLGQGGNEKLFF.

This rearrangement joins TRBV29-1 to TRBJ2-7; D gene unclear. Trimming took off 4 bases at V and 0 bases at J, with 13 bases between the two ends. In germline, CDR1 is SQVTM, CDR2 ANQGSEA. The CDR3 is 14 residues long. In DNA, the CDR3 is TGCAGCGTTGGGTCGGCACCGAGCTCCTACGAGCAGTACTTC. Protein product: CSVGSAPSSYEQYF.

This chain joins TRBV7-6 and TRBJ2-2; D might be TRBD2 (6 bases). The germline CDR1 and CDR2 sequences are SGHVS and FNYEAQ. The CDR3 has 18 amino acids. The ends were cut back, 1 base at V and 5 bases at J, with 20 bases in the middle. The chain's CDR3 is CASSLEASEAVITGELFF. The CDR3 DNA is TGTGCCAGCAGCTTAGAGGCTAGCGAGGCGGTTATAACCGGGGAGCTGTTTTTT.

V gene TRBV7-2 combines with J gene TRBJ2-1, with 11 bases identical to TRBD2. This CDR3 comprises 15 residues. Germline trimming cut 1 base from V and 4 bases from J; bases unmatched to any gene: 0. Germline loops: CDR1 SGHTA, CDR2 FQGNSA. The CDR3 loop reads CASSLGLAGYNEQFF. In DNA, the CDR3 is TGTGCCAGCAGCTTAGGACTAGCGGGGTACAATGAGCAGTTCTTC. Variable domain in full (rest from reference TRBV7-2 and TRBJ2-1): GAGVSQSPSNKVTEKGKDVELRCDPISGHTALYWYRQSLGQGLEFLIYFQGNSAPDKSGLPSDRFSAERTGGSVSTLTIQRTQQEDSAVYLCASSLGLAGYNEQFFGPGTRLTVL.

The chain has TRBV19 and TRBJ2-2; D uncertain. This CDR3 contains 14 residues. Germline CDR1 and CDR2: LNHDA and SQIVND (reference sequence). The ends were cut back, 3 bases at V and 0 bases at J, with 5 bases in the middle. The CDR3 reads CASSIDANTGELFF. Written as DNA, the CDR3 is TGTGCCAGTAGTATCGACGCGAACACCGGGGAGCTGTTTTTT. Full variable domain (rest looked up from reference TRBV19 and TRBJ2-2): DGGITQSPKYLFRKEGQNVTLSCEQNLNHDAMYWYRQDPGQGLRLIYYSQIVNDFQKGDIAEGYSVSREKKESFPLTVTSAQKNPTAFYLCASSIDANTGELFFGEGSRLTVL.

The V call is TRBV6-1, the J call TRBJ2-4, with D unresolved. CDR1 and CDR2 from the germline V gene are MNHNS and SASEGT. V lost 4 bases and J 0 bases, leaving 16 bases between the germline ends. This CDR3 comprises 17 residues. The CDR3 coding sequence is TGTGCCAGCAGTGTGGGGTCTCTAATCCTAGCCAAAAACATTCAGTACTTC. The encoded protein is CASSVGSLILAKNIQYF.

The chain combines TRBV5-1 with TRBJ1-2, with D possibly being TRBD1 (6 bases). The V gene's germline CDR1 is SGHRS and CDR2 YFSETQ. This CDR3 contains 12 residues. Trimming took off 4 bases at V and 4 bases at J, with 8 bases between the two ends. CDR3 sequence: CASSVDSYGYTF. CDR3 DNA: TGCGCCAGCAGCGTGGACAGCTATGGCTACACCTTC.

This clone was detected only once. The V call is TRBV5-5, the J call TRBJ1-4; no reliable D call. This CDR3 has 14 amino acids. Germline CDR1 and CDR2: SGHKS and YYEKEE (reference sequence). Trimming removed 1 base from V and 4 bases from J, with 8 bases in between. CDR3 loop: CASSLYGVNEKLFF. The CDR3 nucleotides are TGTGCCAGCAGCTTGTACGGGGTTAATGAAAAACTGTTTTTT.

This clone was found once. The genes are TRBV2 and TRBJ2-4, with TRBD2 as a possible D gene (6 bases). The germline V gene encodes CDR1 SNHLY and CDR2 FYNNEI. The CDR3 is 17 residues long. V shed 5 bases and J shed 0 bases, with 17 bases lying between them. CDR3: CASSRLGGGVAKNIQYF. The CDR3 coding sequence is TGTGCCAGCAGTCGACTAGGAGGAGGGGTAGCCAAAAACATTCAGTACTTC.

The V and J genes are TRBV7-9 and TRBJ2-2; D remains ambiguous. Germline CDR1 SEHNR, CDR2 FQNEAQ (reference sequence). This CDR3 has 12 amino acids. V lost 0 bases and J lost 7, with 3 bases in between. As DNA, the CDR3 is TGTGCCAGCAGCTTAGCCGTCGGGGAGCTGTTTTTT. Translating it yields CASSLAVGELFF.

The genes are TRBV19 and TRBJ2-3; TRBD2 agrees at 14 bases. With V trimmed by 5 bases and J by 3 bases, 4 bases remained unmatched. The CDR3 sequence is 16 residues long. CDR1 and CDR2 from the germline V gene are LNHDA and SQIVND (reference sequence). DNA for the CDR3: TGTGCCAGTAGTTTCCGGACTAGCGGGGGGACAGATACGCAGTATTTT. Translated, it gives CASSFRTSGGTDTQYF.

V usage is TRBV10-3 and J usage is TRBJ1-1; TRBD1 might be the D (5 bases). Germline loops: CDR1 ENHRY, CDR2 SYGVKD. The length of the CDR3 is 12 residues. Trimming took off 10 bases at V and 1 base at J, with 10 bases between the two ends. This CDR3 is CATRDPNTEAFF. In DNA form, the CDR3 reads TGTGCCACCCGGGACCCGAACACTGAAGCTTTCTTT.

The CDR3: CASSTQGFRDSPLHF. For the CDR3, the DNA is TGCGCCAGCAGCACGCAGGGCTTTCGGGATTCACCCCTCCACTTT. The rearrangement links TRBV5-1 to TRBJ1-6, with D possibly matching TRBD1 (5 bases). Deletions cut 4 bases from V and 8 bases from J, with 16 bases between. The CDR3 totals 15 residues. CDR1 and CDR2 from the germline V gene are SGHRS and YFSETQ. The variable domain in full, with the rest retrieved from reference TRBV5-1 and TRBJ1-6, is KAGVTQTPRYLIKTRGQQVTLSCSPISGHRSVSWYQQTPGQGLQFLFEYFSETQRNKGNFPGRFSGRQFSNSRSEMNVSTLELGDSALYLCASSTQGFRDSPLHFGNGTRLTVT.

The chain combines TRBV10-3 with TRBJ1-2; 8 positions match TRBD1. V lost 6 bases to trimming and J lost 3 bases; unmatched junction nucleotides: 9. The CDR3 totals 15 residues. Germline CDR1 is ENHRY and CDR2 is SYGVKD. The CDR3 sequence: CAISRMTGADYGYTF. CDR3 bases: TGTGCCATCAGCCGCATGACAGGGGCGGACTATGGCTACACCTTC.

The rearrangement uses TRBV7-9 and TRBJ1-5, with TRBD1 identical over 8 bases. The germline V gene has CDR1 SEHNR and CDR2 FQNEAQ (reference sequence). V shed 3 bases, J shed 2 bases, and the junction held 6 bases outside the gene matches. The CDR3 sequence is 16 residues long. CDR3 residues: CASSFGQGWGNQPQHF. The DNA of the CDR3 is TGTGCCAGCAGCTTTGGACAGGGTTGGGGCAATCAGCCCCAGCATTTT.

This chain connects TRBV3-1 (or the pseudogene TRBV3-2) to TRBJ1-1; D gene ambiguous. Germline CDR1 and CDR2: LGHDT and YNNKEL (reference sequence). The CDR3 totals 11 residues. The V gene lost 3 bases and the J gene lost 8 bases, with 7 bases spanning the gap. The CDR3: CASSHAREAFF. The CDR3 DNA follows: TGTGCCAGCAGCCACGCACGGGAAGCTTTCTTT.

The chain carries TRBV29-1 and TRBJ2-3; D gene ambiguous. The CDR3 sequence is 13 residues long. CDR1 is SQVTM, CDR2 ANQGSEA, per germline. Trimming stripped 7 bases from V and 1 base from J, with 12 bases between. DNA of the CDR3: TGCAGCGACTATTTAGGAGGCACAGATACGCAGTATTTT. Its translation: CSDYLGGTDTQYF.

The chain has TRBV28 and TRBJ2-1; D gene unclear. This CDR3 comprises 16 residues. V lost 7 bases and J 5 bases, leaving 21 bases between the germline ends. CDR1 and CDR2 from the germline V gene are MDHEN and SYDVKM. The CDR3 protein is CASIRDFATSHNEQFF. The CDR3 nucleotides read TGTGCCAGCATACGAGATTTCGCGACTTCACACAATGAGCAGTTCTTC. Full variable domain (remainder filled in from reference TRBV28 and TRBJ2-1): DVKVTQSSRYLVKRTGEKVFLECVQDMDHENMFWYRQDPGLGLRLIYFSYDVKMKEKGDIPEGYSVSREKKERFSLILESASTNQTSMYLCASIRDFATSHNEQFFGPGTRLTVL.